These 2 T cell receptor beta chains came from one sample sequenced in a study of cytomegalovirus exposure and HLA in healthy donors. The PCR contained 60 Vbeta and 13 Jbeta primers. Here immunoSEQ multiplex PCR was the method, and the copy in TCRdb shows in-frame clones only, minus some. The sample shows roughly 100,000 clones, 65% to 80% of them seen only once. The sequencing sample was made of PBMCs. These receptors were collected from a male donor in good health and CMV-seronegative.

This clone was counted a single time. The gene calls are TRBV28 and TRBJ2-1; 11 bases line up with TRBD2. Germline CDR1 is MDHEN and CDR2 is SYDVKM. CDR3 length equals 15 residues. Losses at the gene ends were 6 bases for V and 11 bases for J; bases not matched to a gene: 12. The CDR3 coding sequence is TGTGCCAGCAGCCCGCGGCGACTAGCGGGAAGTAAGCAGTTCTTC. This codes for CASSPRRLAGSKQFF.

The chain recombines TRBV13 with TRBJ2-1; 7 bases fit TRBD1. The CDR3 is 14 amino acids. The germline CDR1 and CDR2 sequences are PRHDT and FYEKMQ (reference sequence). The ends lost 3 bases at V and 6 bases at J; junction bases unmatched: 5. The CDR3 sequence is CASSFSRTGNEQFF. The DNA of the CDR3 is TGTGCCAGCAGCTTTTCTAGGACAGGCAATGAGCAGTTCTTC.